Listed here are 8 T cell receptor beta chains from one sample, sequenced in a study of shared clonotypes between healthy human individuals. The protocol was immunoSEQ multiplex PCR, while the TCRdb copy is restricted to in-frame clones and leaves out a portion. Here the sample spans over a million clones, 75% to 85% being singletons. The sequenced sample was memory CD4+ T cells from PBMCs. Indicated subset: CD45RA-negative fraction. The receptors come from a young man in good health. Some clones in this sample may be carry-over from other donors' samples.

The gene calls are TRBV14 and TRBJ2-5; the match to TRBD1 covers 7 bases. Germline lookup yields CDR1 SGHDN and CDR2 FVKESK. CDR3 size: 15 residues. The trim removed 1 base at V and 4 bases at J, leaving 6 bases unmatched. CDR3 loop: CASSQGRQGSETQYF. The DNA of the CDR3 is TGTGCCAGCAGCCAAGGGAGACAGGGATCAGAGACCCAGTACTTC. Based on the CDR3 plus reference TRBV14 and TRBJ2-5, the full variable domain is EAGVTQFPSHSVIEKGQTVTLRCDPISGHDNLYWYRRVMGKEIKFLLHFVKESKQDESGMPNNRFLAERTGGTYSTLKVQPAELEDSGVYFCASSQGRQGSETQYFGPGTRLLVL.

This chain links TRBV9 with TRBJ2-7; tentatively, D is TRBD2 (5 bases). The ends were cut back, 0 bases at V and 5 bases at J, with 12 bases in the middle. CDR1 is SGDLS, CDR2 YYNGEE, per germline. The CDR3 runs 14 residues. This CDR3 reads CASSVGPGSDEQYF. The CDR3 DNA reads TGTGCCAGCAGCGTAGGGCCGGGTAGCGACGAGCAGTACTTC.

The gene calls are TRBV7-9 and TRBJ2-7; 7 nucleotides agree with TRBD1. The germline V gene encodes CDR1 SEHNR and CDR2 FQNEAQ (reference sequence). V lost 3 bases to trimming and J lost 1 base; unmatched junction nucleotides: 3. This CDR3 is built from 14 residues. As DNA, the CDR3 is TGTGCCAGCAGCTTTAGGGGACAGTCCTACGAGCAGTACTTC. Its protein product is CASSFRGQSYEQYF.

V and J are TRBV2 and TRBJ2-6; 9 nucleotides align to TRBD1. V lost 6 bases, J lost 1 base, and 10 bases stayed unmatched. CDR3 length: 18 amino acids. In germline, CDR1 is SNHLY, CDR2 FYNNEI. The CDR3 sequence is CASRAGTGYGSGANVLTF. The CDR3 nucleotides are TGTGCCAGCAGGGCCGGGACAGGGTATGGGTCTGGGGCCAACGTCCTGACTTTC.

V is TRBV30 and J is TRBJ2-1; D might be TRBD1 (6 bases). V lost 5 bases to trimming and J lost 0 bases, with 20 bases between them. Germline values: CDR1 GTSNPN, CDR2 SVGIG (reference sequence). The CDR3 loop spans 17 amino acids. As DNA, the CDR3 is TGTGCCTGGGAAAAAATGATGGACAGTCGCTCCTACAATGAGCAGTTCTTC. This codes for CAWEKMMDSRSYNEQFF.

This clone was seen ten or more times. The chain employs TRBV28 and TRBJ2-7; 7 bases match TRBD1. With 9 bases clipped from V and 3 bases from J, the junction kept 14 bases outside the gene matches. CDR3 length equals 15 residues. Per germline, CDR1 MDHEN and CDR2 SYDVKM. CDR3 sequence (DNA): TGTGCCAGTAATGGGCCCGGACAGGCGAACTACGAGCAGTACTTC. Its translation is CASNGPGQANYEQYF.

This clone appeared a single time. J is TRBJ1-5 and V is TRBV28, with 9 positions matching TRBD1. Germline V gene sequence: CDR1 MDHEN, CDR2 SYDVKM. This CDR3 has 15 residues. V gave up 5 bases and J gave up 0 bases; unmatched junction bases: 2. CDR3 sequence reads: CASSATGGSNQPQHF. The CDR3 DNA reads TGTGCCAGCAGTGCGACAGGGGGTAGCAATCAGCCCCAGCATTTT.

The rearrangement uses TRBV28 and TRBJ1-4; D gene unclear. V was cut by 1 base and J by 5 bases, with 8 bases left in between. The CDR3 is 14 residues long. Germline V gene data show CDR1 as MDHEN and CDR2 as SYDVKM. The DNA of the CDR3 is TGTGCCAGCAGTTTATTGCGGCAGAATGAAAAACTGTTTTTT. This sequence encodes CASSLLRQNEKLFF.